The 26 T cell receptor beta chains below all came from one sample that was sequenced in a study of blood T cell repertoires in COVID-19. Generated by immunoSEQ multiplex PCR, the TCRdb table keeps only in-frame clones and is missing some. The sample lists more than 100,000 clones, over 75% seen once, with roughly 2.2% in the top ten. The specimen was peripheral blood. All receptors derive from a man between 65 and 85 years old with active COVID-19.

V is TRBV7-9 and J is TRBJ2-1; 7 nucleotides agree with TRBD2. V lost 5 bases and J lost 5; bases outside the gene matches: 12. The CDR3 is 16 amino acids. The germline CDR1 and CDR2 sequences are SEHNR and FQNEAQ (reference sequence). CDR3 amino acids: CASSGWGEGDNNEQFF. The DNA for the CDR3 is TGTGCCAGCAGCGGTTGGGGGGAGGGCGACAACAATGAGCAGTTCTTC.

This clone was found once. This chain uses TRBV6-2 or TRBV6-3 with TRBJ2-1, with 8 bases identical to TRBD1. J was trimmed by 8 bases and V by 6 bases; bases with no gene match: 3. The CDR3 contains 12 residues. Germline assignment: CDR1 MNHEY and CDR2 SVGEGT. CDR3 coding DNA: TGTGCCAGCAGCAGGGGGCGTGATGAGCAGTTCTTC. It specifies CASSRGRDEQFF.

The genes are TRBV4-1 and TRBJ2-7, with TRBD2 identical over 12 bases. After removal of 0 bases from V and 5 bases from J, the junction contained 11 bases not matched to a gene. Germline values: CDR1 MGHRA, CDR2 YSYEKL. This CDR3 comprises 18 residues. For the CDR3, the DNA is TGCGCCAGCAGCCAAGAGGCTAGCGGGAGGGCGTCAGGGGACGAGCAGTACTTC. The encoded protein is CASSQEASGRASGDEQYF.

V gene TRBV21-1 combines with J gene TRBJ2-3; no check of the table's D call, TRBD2, against the DNA was made. TRBV21-1 constitutes a pseudogene. The CDR3 spans 17 residues. DNA of the CDR3: TGTGCCAGCAGCAAGGTGGGGGGTAGCGTTAGCACAGATACGCAGTATTTT. Translating gives CASSKVGGSVSTDTQYF.

This chain links TRBV7-2 with TRBJ1-1; 7 bases are a match to TRBD1. This CDR3 has 13 residues. The germline V gene encodes CDR1 SGHTA and CDR2 FQGNSA. V lost 8 bases to trimming and J lost 5 bases; unmatched junction nucleotides: 8. CDR3 in DNA: TGTGCCAGCGCAATGGGACAGCGGACTGAAGCTTTCTTT. Protein product: CASAMGQRTEAFF.

This clone appeared once. The chain uses TRBV30 and TRBJ1-2; TRBD1 agrees at 7 bases. Per germline, CDR1 GTSNPN and CDR2 SVGIG (reference sequence). The ends lost 3 bases at V and 2 bases at J; junction bases unmatched: 3. The CDR3 consists of 13 residues. Here the CDR3 reads CAWSRTGNYGYTF. For the CDR3, the DNA is TGTGCCTGGAGCCGGACAGGCAACTATGGCTACACCTTC.

The chain links TRBV5-4 to TRBJ2-1, with TRBD2 matching over 12 bases. From germline, CDR1 is SGHNT and CDR2 YYREEE (reference sequence). Losses at the gene ends were 3 bases for V and 3 bases for J; bases not matched to a gene: 7. CDR3 size: 17 residues. The CDR3 region is CASSSRTSGVGYNEQFF. CDR3 in DNA: TGTGCCAGCAGCTCCAGGACTAGCGGGGTGGGCTACAATGAGCAGTTCTTC.

A remark on this clone: Other DNA sequences in the same sample also yield this CDR3. V and J are TRBV4-1 and TRBJ2-7; 11 bases match TRBD1. The V segment lost 3 bases and the J segment 3 bases; nucleotides outside the gene matches: 4. Looked up from germline, CDR1 is MGHRA and CDR2 is YSYEKL. The CDR3 is 15 residues long. DNA of the CDR3: TGCGCCAGCAGCCAGGCCGGGACAGGGGGCTACGAGCAGTACTTC. This sequence encodes CASSQAGTGGYEQYF.

The genes are TRBV18 and TRBJ2-7, with D tentatively TRBD1 (6 bases). V was pared by 5 bases and J by 2 bases, with 10 bases between. The CDR3 extends over 13 amino acids. Germline V CDR1 and CDR2: KGHSH, LQKENI. CDR3 in DNA: TGTGCCAGCTCAAAGCAGGGGACCTACGAGCAGTACTTC. It yields the protein CASSKQGTYEQYF.

CDR3 in DNA: TGCGCCAGCAGCCAAGATCAAGTGGCCCTCTACGAGCAGTACTTC. Translation: CASSQDQVALYEQYF. The genes are TRBV4-3 and TRBJ2-7; D gene unclear. This CDR3 region has 15 residues. Germline lookup yields CDR1 LGHNA and CDR2 YSLEER. Trimming cost V 0 bases and J 3 bases, with 12 bases left between them.

The chain is built from TRBV7-9 and TRBJ2-3, with 7 bases that match TRBD2. The CDR3 is made up of 16 amino acids. Germline CDR1 and CDR2: SEHNR and FQNEAQ (reference sequence). The trim removed 7 bases at V and 2 bases at J, leaving 12 bases unmatched. The DNA of the CDR3 is TGTGCCAGCATCGGGGGAGGGAGGGACCACACAGATACGCAGTATTTT. Amino acids: CASIGGGRDHTDTQYF.

The V call is TRBV27, the J call TRBJ2-1; TRBD2 matches at 10 bases. The CDR3 is 17 residues long. CDR1 is MNHEY and CDR2 is SMNVEV in the germline V gene (reference sequence). V lost 2 bases and J lost 4; bases outside the gene matches: 8. The chain's CDR3 is CASSLRSGREYYNEQFF. Written as DNA, the CDR3 is TGTGCCAGCAGTTTAAGGAGCGGGAGGGAATATTACAATGAGCAGTTCTTC.

J is TRBJ1-2 and V is TRBV27; TRBD1 agrees at 8 bases. V lost 2 bases and J lost 4; bases outside the gene matches: 0. The CDR3 contains 13 residues. CDR1 MNHEY and CDR2 SMNVEV come from the germline V gene (reference sequence). CDR3 protein: CASSLTGGYGYTF. Here the CDR3 DNA reads TGTGCCAGCAGTTTAACAGGGGGCTATGGCTACACCTTC.

The V and J genes are TRBV29-1 and TRBJ2-7; 9 bases align to TRBD2. V shed 1 base and J 4 bases; nucleotides not matched to a gene: 2. CDR1 and CDR2 (germline): SQVTM, ANQGSEA. The CDR3 has 13 amino acids. The CDR3 coding sequence is TGCAGCGTTGAAGTAGCGGGAGAATACGAGCAGTACTTC. This translates into CSVEVAGEYEQYF.

J is TRBJ2-1 and V is TRBV11-2; the D gene is possibly TRBD2 (6 bases). V was cut by 5 bases and J by 8 bases, with 13 bases left in between. This CDR3 contains 13 residues. From germline, CDR1 is SGHAT and CDR2 FQNNGV. The CDR3 DNA is TGTGCCAGCAGCCAACCGGGACTCTATGAGCAGTTCTTC. It specifies CASSQPGLYEQFF.

Note on this clone: An end of the junction differs from the germline gene, which may be a read error. Other DNA sequences in the sample encode the same CDR3. The V call is TRBV5-1, the J call TRBJ1-1, with TRBD1 as a possible D gene (5 bases). This CDR3 spans 14 amino acids. From germline, CDR1 is SGHRS and CDR2 YFSETQ. The CDR3 spells CASSLGGGATEAFF. In DNA, the CDR3 is TGCGCCAGTAGCTTGGGAGGCGGGGCCACTGAAGCTTTCTTT. The full variable domain, completed using reference TRBV5-1 and TRBJ1-1, is KAGVTQTPRYLIKTRGQQVTLSCSPISGHRSVSWYQQTPGQGLQFLFEYFSETQRNKGNFPGRFSGRQFSNSRSEMNVSTLELGDSALYLCASSLGGGATEAFFGQGTRLTVV.

The chain links TRBV5-4 to TRBJ2-2; tentative D call: TRBD2 (6 bases). The CDR3 contains 12 residues. In germline, CDR1 is SGHNT, CDR2 YYREEE (reference sequence). Trimming removed 4 bases from V and 7 bases from J, with 8 bases in between. The CDR3 sequence is CASSPGGGELFF. DNA of the CDR3: TGTGCCAGCAGCCCCGGGGGCGGGGAGCTGTTTTTT. Full variable domain (missing parts from reference TRBV5-4 and TRBJ2-2): ETGVTQSPTHLIKTRGQQVTLRCSSQSGHNTVSWYQQALGQGPQFIFQYYREEENGRGNFPPRFSGLQFPNYSSELNVNALELDDSALYLCASSPGGGELFFGEGSRLTVL.

The chain recombines TRBV24-1 with TRBJ1-4, with a tentative D call TRBD1 (6 bases). CDR3 size: 17 residues. V lost 0 bases, J lost 7 bases, and 17 bases lay in between. The V gene's germline CDR1 is KGHDR and CDR2 SFDVKD. The CDR3 protein is CATSDLESQGFTEKLFF. The DNA of the CDR3 is TGTGCCACCAGTGATTTGGAATCCCAGGGGTTTACTGAAAAACTGTTTTTT.

The chain recombines TRBV7-2 with TRBJ1-2; D gene unclear. The CDR3 totals 14 residues. V lost 0 bases and J 8 bases, leaving 13 bases between the germline ends. The germline V gene has CDR1 SGHTA and CDR2 FQGNSA. The CDR3 here is CASSLAVQTGGYTF. The CDR3 DNA is TGTGCCAGCAGCTTAGCCGTACAGACGGGGGGCTACACCTTC.

The chain joins TRBV2 to TRBJ2-7, with 14 bases that match TRBD2. CDR1 and CDR2 (germline): SNHLY, FYNNEI. The CDR3 length is 14 residues. The V segment lost 6 bases and the J segment 4 bases; nucleotides outside the gene matches: 2. The CDR3 region is CASRGTSGRYEQYF. The CDR3 bases are TGTGCCAGCAGGGGGACTAGCGGGAGATACGAGCAGTACTTC.

The sample holds a few counts of this clone. CDR3 amino acids: CASSHGTNRQPQHF. The CDR3 DNA follows: TGTGCCAGCAGCCACGGGACAAACCGGCAGCCCCAGCATTTT. This chain links TRBV3-1 (or the pseudogene TRBV3-2) with TRBJ1-5, with D perhaps TRBD1 (6 bases). The germline gives CDR1 LGHDT, CDR2 YNNKEL (reference sequence). The length of the CDR3 is 14 residues. Trimming stripped 3 bases from V and 7 bases from J, with 13 bases between.

This chain joins TRBV21-1 and TRBJ1-2; the table's D call of TRBD1 was not tested on the DNA. TRBV21-1 is assigned pseudogene status. CDR3 length: 17 amino acids. CDR3 loop: CASSQPPPQGTIRGYTF. The CDR3 coding sequence is TGTGCCAGCAGCCAACCACCCCCTCAGGGAACAATTCGAGGCTACACCTTC.

The CDR3 DNA sequence: TGTGCCAGCAGCGTAGGTTTTAAGGAGAATGGCTACAATGAGCAGTTCTTC. This sequence encodes CASSVGFKENGYNEQFF. The chain recombines TRBV9 with TRBJ2-1, with D uncertain. Trimming took 0 bases from V and 3 from J, leaving 16 bases between them. Per the germline V gene, CDR1 is SGDLS and CDR2 is YYNGEE. The CDR3 is 17 amino acids. The whole variable domain, filled in from reference TRBV9 and TRBJ2-1, reads DSGVTQTPKHLITATGQRVTLRCSPRSGDLSVYWYQQSLDQGLQFLIQYYNGEERAKGNILERFSAQQFPDLHSELNLSSLELGDSALYFCASSVGFKENGYNEQFFGPGTRLTVL.

V usage is TRBV28 and J usage is TRBJ2-1, with a weak D call TRBD1 (6 bases). Germline loops: CDR1 MDHEN, CDR2 SYDVKM. V shed 3 bases and J shed 9 bases, with 18 bases lying between them. The CDR3 sequence is 15 residues long. In nucleotides, the CDR3 is TGTGCCAGCAGTTTTGAGGACCGCCTAGGGGGTGAGCAGTTCTTC. Translating gives CASSFEDRLGGEQFF.

The chain has TRBV7-9 and TRBJ2-7, with a possible D match to TRBD1 (6 bases). The CDR3 loop spans 15 amino acids. V shed 5 bases and J shed 5 bases, with 19 bases lying between them. Germline lookup yields CDR1 SEHNR and CDR2 FQNEAQ (reference sequence). The CDR3 sequence: CASSQNVLGANEQYF. The CDR3 DNA follows: TGTGCCAGCAGCCAAAACGTTTTGGGGGCTAACGAGCAGTACTTC. Supplemented by reference TRBV7-9 and TRBJ2-7, the full variable domain reads DTGVSQNPRHKITKRGQNVTFRCDPISEHNRLYWYRQTLGQGPEFLTYFQNEAQLEKSRLLSDRFSAERPKGSFSTLEIQRTEQGDSAMYLCASSQNVLGANEQYFGPGTRLTVT.

CDR3 loop: CASSLGREVDTQYF. The DNA of the CDR3 is TGTGCCAGCAGCTTAGGCAGGGAGGTAGATACGCAGTATTTT. This sequence joins TRBV7-3 and TRBJ2-3; tentative D call: TRBD2 (6 bases). Per germline, CDR1 SGHTA and CDR2 FQGTGA. The CDR3 runs to 14 residues. Trimming cost V 2 bases and J 5 bases, with 11 bases left between them. Filled out from reference TRBV7-3 and TRBJ2-3, the complete variable domain reads GAGVSQTPSNKVTEKGKYVELRCDPISGHTALYWYRQSLGQGPEFLIYFQGTGAADDSGLPNDRFFAVRPEGSVSTLKIQRTERGDSAVYLCASSLGREVDTQYFGPGTRLTVL.